This T cell receptor beta chain is from a study of cytomegalovirus exposure and HLA in healthy donors. With V trimmed by 7 bases and J by 2 bases, 7 bases remained unmatched. The CDR3 has 14 residues. Germline-derived CDR1 and CDR2 are SGHAT and FQNNGV. In the PCR, 60 Vbeta and 13 Jbeta primers were used. Profiled with immunoSEQ multiplex PCR; TCRdb holds only in-frame clones, not every one. The sample consists of about 140,000 clones, 65% to 70% of them appearing once. Remarks on this clone: Its antigen remains unknown.

The study, taken as a whole, reports: Most likely, a cluster of highly shared sequence variants arose as a sequencing artifact. Both high specificity and high sensitivity reportedly marked the classifier's diagnosis of cytomegalovirus status. Some segments of the V type, notably TRBV6-2 and TRBV6-3, were excluded as indistinguishable.

This TCR was sampled from a man younger than 40 in good health and CMV-seropositive. The chain links TRBV11-2 to TRBJ2-7; 8 nucleotides agree with TRBD2. Sequencing used PBMCs. The CDR3 DNA sequence: TGTGCCAGCAACTTCCAGCGGGGGCCCTACGAGCAGTACTTC. It is translated as CASNFQRGPYEQYF.